One and the same sample provided the 11 T cell receptor beta chains below, sequenced in a study of shared clonotypes between healthy human individuals. Sequencing was performed with immunoSEQ multiplex PCR; in TCRdb, only in-frame clones are kept and a portion is missing. The sample carries about 1.5 million clones, around 98% recorded once. Material for sequencing was naive CD4+ T cells sorted from blood. Subset of the sample: CD45RA+ positively selected. These receptors were obtained from a man between 25 and 39 years old in good health.

The CDR3 loop reads CASSEDPGQGFWEQFF. In DNA, the CDR3 is TGTGCCAGCAGTGAAGATCCGGGACAGGGCTTTTGGGAGCAGTTCTTC. This chain uses TRBV6-1 with TRBJ2-1; 9 nucleotides match TRBD1. This CDR3 has 16 amino acids. Per the germline V gene, CDR1 is MNHNS and CDR2 is SASEGT. V lost 1 base and J lost 10; bases outside the gene matches: 11.

The chain uses TRBV9 and TRBJ2-3; 8 positions agree with TRBD2. The CDR3 has 14 residues. The ends lost 0 bases at V and 6 bases at J; junction bases unmatched: 3. Germline CDR1 SGDLS, CDR2 YYNGEE. The CDR3 nucleotides are TGTGCCAGCAGCGTAGACGGGAGGGTGGATACGCAGTATTTT. This translates into CASSVDGRVDTQYF.

The chain is built from TRBV7-9 and TRBJ1-3, with 7 bases identical to TRBD1. The ends lost 3 bases at V and 2 bases at J; junction bases unmatched: 4. CDR1 is SEHNR, CDR2 FQNEAQ, per germline (reference sequence). The CDR3 spans 15 residues. The CDR3 DNA follows: TGTGCCAGCAGCTTGCGACAGGGAACTGGAAACACCATATATTTT. Translation gives CASSLRQGTGNTIYF.

This sequence joins TRBV7-9 and TRBJ2-5, with a tentative D call TRBD1 (6 bases). The ends were cut back, 1 base at V and 5 bases at J, with 14 bases in the middle. Germline V gene lookup returns CDR1 SEHNR and CDR2 FQNEAQ (reference sequence). The CDR3 is 15 amino acids. The CDR3 DNA is TGTGCCAGCAGCTTAGAATGGGGGCTTCGGGAGACCCAGTACTTC. It translates to CASSLEWGLRETQYF.

CDR3 bases: TGTGCCAGCAGCTTGGAAGACAGGGATCGTGGCTACACCTTC. It encodes CASSLEDRDRGYTF. This chain connects TRBV5-8 to TRBJ1-2; TRBD1 aligns across 7 bases. This CDR3 contains 14 residues. From germline, CDR1 is SGHTS and CDR2 YDEGEE. With V trimmed by 0 bases and J by 7 bases, 6 bases remained unmatched. Combining the CDR3 with reference TRBV5-8 and TRBJ1-2 gives the whole variable domain EAGVTQSPTHLIKTRGQQATLRCSPISGHTSVYWYQQALGLGLQFLLWYDEGEERNRGNFPPRFSGRQFPNYSSELNVNALELEDSALYLCASSLEDRDRGYTFGSGTRLTVV.

The chain uses TRBV28 and TRBJ2-3, with TRBD2 matching 14 bases. The CDR3 contains 17 residues. The germline V gene has CDR1 MDHEN and CDR2 SYDVKM. V trimming: 4 bases; J trimming: 2 bases; junction bases outside the gene matches: 5. The CDR3 loop reads CASSSMGLAGDTDTQYF. The CDR3 nucleotides read TGTGCCAGCAGTTCTATGGGACTAGCGGGGGACACAGATACGCAGTATTTT.

The chain combines TRBV7-9 with TRBJ2-5, with a weak D call TRBD1 (6 bases). Trimming took 6 bases from V and 3 from J, leaving 11 bases between them. Germline CDR1 SEHNR, CDR2 FQNEAQ (reference sequence). There are 13 residues in the CDR3. The DNA for the CDR3 is TGTGCCAGCAGGCCAGGACAGAAAGAGACCCAGTACTTC. Translated, it gives CASRPGQKETQYF.

The rearrangement joins TRBV5-1 to TRBJ2-1; the D gene is possibly TRBD2 (5 bases). Germline lookup yields CDR1 SGHRS and CDR2 YFSETQ. Trimming removed 6 bases at V and 5 bases at J, with 21 bases between. This CDR3 is 16 amino acids long. The CDR3: CASMGLTRGLDNEQFF. Written as DNA, the CDR3 is TGCGCCAGCATGGGATTGACCCGCGGGCTAGACAATGAGCAGTTCTTC.

Notes on this clone: At the DNA level, this CDR3 is encoded by other sequences in the same sample as well. The V gene is TRBV19, the J gene TRBJ2-5; no clear D gene. This CDR3 comprises 13 residues. V lost 3 bases, J lost 2 bases, and 7 bases lay in between. Germline lookup yields CDR1 LNHDA and CDR2 SQIVND (reference sequence). CDR3 sequence reads: CASSINRQETQYF. CDR3 sequence (DNA): TGTGCCAGTAGTATCAACAGACAAGAGACCCAGTACTTC.

This clone occurred once. J is TRBJ2-7 and V is TRBV13; 9 positions match TRBD2. V shed 5 bases, J shed 6 bases, and the junction held 8 bases outside the gene matches. Germline CDR1 and CDR2: PRHDT and FYEKMQ (reference sequence). This CDR3 is built from 14 residues. CDR3 amino acids: CASSPSGRNREQYF. The DNA of the CDR3 is TGTGCCAGCAGCCCCAGCGGGAGGAACCGCGAGCAGTACTTC.

The CDR3 DNA is TGCGCCAGCAGCTTGGATGGTAGCGGGAGTGCAGATACGCAGTATTTT. It encodes CASSLDGSGSADTQYF. The chain uses TRBV5-1 and TRBJ2-3; 9 bases match TRBD2. In germline, CDR1 is SGHRS, CDR2 YFSETQ. CDR3 size: 16 residues. J was trimmed by 4 bases and V by 0 bases; bases with no gene match: 6.